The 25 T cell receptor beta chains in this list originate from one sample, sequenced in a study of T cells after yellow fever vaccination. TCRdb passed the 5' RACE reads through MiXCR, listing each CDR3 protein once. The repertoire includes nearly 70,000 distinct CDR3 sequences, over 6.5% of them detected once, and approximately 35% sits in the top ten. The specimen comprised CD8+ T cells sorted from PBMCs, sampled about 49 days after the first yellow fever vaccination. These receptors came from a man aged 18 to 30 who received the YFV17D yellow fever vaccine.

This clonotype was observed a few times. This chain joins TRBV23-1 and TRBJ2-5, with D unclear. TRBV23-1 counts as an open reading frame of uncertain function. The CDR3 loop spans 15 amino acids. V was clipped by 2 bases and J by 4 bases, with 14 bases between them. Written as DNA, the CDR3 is TGCGCCAGCAGTCAAAGAAGGGTTTGGCCAGAGACCCAGTACTTC. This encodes CASSQRRVWPETQYF.

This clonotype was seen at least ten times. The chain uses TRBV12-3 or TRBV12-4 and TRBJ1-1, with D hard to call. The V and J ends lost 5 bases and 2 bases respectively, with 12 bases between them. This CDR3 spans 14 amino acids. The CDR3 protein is CASSTTDTNTEAFF. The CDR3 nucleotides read TGTGCCAGCAGTACTACAGATACTAACACTGAAGCTTTCTTT.

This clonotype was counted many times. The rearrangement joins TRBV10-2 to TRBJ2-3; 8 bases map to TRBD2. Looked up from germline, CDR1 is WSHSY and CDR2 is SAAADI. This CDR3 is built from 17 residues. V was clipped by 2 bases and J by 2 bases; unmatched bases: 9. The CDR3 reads CASSEEHRGGYTDTQYF. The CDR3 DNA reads TGCGCCAGCAGTGAGGAACATCGCGGGGGGTACACAGATACGCAGTATTTT.

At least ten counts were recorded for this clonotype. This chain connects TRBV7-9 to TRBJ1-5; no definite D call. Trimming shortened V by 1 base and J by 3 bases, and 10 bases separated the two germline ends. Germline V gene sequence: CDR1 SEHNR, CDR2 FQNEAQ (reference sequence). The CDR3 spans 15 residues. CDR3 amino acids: CASSLGVTTNQPQHF. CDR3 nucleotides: TGTGCCAGCAGCTTAGGTGTCACAACCAATCAGCCCCAGCATTTT.

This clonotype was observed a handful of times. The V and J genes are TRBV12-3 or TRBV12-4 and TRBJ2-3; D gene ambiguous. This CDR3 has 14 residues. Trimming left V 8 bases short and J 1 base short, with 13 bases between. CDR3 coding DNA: TGTGCCAGCGGCAGTCAACCTGGCACAGATACGCAGTATTTT. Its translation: CASGSQPGTDTQYF.

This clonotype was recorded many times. CDR3 region: CASSQDSGTGAYEQYF. The CDR3 DNA is TGCGCCAGCAGCCAAGATTCCGGGACAGGGGCTTACGAGCAGTACTTC. The chain has TRBV4-1 and TRBJ2-7; the match to TRBD1 covers 10 bases. V lost 0 bases to trimming and J lost 4 bases; unmatched junction nucleotides: 6. Germline V gives CDR1 MGHRA, CDR2 YSYEKL. The CDR3 loop spans 16 amino acids.

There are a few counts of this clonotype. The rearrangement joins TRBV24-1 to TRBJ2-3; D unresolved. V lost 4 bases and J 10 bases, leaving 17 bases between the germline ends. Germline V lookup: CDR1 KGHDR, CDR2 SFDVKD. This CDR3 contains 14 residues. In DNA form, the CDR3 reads TGTGCCACCAGTGACCGACACCACCTCGGCCCGCAGTATTTT. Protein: CATSDRHHLGPQYF.

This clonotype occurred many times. This CDR3 is CASGGIGNEQFF. In DNA, the CDR3 is TGTGCCAGCGGGGGTATTGGGAATGAGCAGTTCTTC. V and J are TRBV2 and TRBJ2-1, with D perhaps given as TRBD1 or TRBD2 (5 bases each). The CDR3 length is 12 residues. Trimming pared 8 bases from V and 7 bases from J, leaving 12 bases between. Germline-derived CDR1 and CDR2 are SNHLY and FYNNEI.

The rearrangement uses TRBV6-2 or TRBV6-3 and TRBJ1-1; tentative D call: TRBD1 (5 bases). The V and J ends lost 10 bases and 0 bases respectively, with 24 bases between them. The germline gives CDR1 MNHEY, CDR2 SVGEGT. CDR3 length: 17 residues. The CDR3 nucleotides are TGTGCCACCTGCGCATCGGGGCCGATGATCCTGAACACTGAAGCTTTCTTT. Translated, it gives CATCASGPMILNTEAFF.

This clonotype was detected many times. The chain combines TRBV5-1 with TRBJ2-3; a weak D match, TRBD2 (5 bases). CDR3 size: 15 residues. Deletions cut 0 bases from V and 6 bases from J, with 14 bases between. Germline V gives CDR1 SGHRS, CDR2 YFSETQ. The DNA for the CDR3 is TGCGCCAGCAGCTTGGACGGGGTCTTGAGGGATACGCAGTATTTT. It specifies CASSLDGVLRDTQYF.

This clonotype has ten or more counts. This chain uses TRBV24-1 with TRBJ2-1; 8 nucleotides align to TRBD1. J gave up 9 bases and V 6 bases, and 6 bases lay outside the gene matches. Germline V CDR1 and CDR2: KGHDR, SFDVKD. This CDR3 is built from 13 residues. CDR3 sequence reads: CATSQDRASEQFF. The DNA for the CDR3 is TGTGCCACCAGTCAGGACAGGGCTAGTGAGCAGTTCTTC.

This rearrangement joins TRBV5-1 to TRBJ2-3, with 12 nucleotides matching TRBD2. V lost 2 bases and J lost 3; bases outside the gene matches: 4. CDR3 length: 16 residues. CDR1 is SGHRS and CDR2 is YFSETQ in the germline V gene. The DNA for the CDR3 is TGCGCCAGCAGCTTTCTAGCGGGGGGGCGGACAGATACGCAGTATTTT. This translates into CASSFLAGGRTDTQYF.

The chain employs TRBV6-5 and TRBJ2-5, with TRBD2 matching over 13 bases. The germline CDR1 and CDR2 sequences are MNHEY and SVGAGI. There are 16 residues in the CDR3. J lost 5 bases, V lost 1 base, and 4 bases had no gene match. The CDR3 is CASSYWTSGGHETQYF. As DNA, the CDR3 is TGTGCCAGCAGTTACTGGACTAGCGGGGGTCACGAGACCCAGTACTTC.

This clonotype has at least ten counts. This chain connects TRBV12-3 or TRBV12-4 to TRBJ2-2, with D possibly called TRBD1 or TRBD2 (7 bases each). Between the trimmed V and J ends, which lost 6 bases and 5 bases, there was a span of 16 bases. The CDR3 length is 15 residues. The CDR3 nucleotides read TGTGCCAGCAGAGCAGGGGGGGCTGGGACCGGGGAGCTGTTTTTT. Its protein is CASRAGGAGTGELFF.

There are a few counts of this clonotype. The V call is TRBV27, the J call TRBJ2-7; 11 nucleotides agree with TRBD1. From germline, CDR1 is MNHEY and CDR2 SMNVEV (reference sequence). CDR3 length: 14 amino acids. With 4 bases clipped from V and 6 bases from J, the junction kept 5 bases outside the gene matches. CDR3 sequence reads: CASSWTGGRGEQYF. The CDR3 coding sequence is TGTGCCAGCAGTTGGACAGGGGGCCGGGGCGAGCAGTACTTC.

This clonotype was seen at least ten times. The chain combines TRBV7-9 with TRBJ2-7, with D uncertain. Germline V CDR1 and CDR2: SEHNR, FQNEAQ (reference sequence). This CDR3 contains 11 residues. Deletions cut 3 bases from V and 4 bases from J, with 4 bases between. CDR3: CASSLSYEQYV. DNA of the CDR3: TGTGCCAGCAGCTTGAGTTACGAGCAGTACGTC.

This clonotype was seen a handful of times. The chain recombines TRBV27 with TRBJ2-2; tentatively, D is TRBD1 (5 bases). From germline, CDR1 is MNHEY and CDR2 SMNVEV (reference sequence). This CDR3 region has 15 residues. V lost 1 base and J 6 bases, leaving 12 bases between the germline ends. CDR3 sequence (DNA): TGTGCCAGCAGTTTATATAAGGGGCTAGCCGGGGAGCTGTTTTTT. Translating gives CASSLYKGLAGELFF.

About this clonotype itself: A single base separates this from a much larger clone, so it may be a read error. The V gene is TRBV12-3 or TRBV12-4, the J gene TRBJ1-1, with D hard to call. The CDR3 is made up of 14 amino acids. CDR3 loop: CTSSFGMTGTEAFF. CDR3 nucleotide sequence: TGTACCAGCAGTTTTGGCATGACTGGCACTGAAGCTTTCTTT.

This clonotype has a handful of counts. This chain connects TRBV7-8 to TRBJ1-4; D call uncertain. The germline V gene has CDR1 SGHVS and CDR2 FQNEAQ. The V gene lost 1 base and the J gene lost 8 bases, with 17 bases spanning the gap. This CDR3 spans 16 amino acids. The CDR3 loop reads CASSLEPSVPGEKLFF. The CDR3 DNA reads TGTGCCAGCAGCTTAGAGCCTTCGGTACCGGGGGAAAAACTGTTTTTT.

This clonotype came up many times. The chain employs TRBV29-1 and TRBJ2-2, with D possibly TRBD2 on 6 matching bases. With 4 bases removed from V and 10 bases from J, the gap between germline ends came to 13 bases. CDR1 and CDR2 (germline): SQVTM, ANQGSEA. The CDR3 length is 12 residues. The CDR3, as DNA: TGCAGCGTTGGGGGGGATTCCGTGGAGCTGTTTTTT. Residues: CSVGGDSVELFF.

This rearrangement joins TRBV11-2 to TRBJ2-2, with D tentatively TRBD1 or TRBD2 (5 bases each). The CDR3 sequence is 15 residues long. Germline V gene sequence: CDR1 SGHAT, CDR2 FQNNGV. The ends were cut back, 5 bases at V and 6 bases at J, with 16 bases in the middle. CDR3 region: CASSQTGGPSGELFF. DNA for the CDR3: TGTGCCAGCAGCCAAACTGGGGGTCCCTCCGGGGAGCTGTTTTTT.

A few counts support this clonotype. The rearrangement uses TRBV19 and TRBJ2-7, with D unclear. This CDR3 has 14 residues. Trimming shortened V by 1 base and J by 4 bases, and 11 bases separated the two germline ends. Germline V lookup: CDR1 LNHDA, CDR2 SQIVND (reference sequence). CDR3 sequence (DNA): TGTGCCAGTAGTATAGCCGGCAGCCAATACGAGCAGTACTTC. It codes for CASSIAGSQYEQYF.

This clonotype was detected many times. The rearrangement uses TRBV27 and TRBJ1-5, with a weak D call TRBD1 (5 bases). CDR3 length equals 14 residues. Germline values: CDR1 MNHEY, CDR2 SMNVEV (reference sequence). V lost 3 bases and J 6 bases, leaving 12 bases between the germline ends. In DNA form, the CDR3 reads TGTGCCAGCAGTTTGGGACCTCGGGGTCAGCCCCAGCATTTT. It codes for CASSLGPRGQPQHF.

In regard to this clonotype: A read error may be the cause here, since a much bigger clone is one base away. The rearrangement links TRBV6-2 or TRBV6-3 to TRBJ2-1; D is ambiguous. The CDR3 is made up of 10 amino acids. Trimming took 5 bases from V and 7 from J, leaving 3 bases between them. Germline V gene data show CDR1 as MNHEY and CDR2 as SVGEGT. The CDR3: CASSENEQFF. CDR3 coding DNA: TGTGCCAGCAGTGAGAATGAGCAGTTCTTC.

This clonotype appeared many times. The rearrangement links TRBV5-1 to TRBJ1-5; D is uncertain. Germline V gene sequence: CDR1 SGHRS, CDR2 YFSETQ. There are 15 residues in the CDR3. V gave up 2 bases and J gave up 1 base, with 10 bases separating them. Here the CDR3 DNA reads TGCGCCAGCAGCTTCTCGGGCGGAAGCAATCAGCCCCAGCATTTT. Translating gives CASSFSGGSNQPQHF.